The present TCR beta chain was sequenced within a study of T cells after yellow fever vaccination. General observations from the study: There was a small share of clonotypes that showed up in both the CD4 and CD8 compartments. Clones that expanded after primary vaccination mostly reappeared after the booster (roughly 96% CD4, about 89% CD8).

In making TCR cDNA, 5'RACE template switching added a universal primer site and UMIs to it. TCRdb called the 5' RACE reads again in MiXCR, with one record for every CDR3 protein. The sample records about 340,000 distinct CDR3 sequences, 4% being singletons. Per the germline V gene, CDR1 is SGHVS and CDR2 is FNYEAQ. The CDR3 runs 15 residues. The trim removed 1 base at V and 11 bases at J, leaving 9 bases unmatched. In regard to this clonotype: Its specificity is not known.

This sequence was found in a man between 18 and 35 years old who received the YFV17D yellow fever vaccine. Here the sequenced sample was PBMCs, taken 5 days after the yellow fever booster vaccination. The V and J genes are TRBV7-6 and TRBJ2-1; 9 bases are shared with TRBD2. CDR3 in DNA: TGTGCCAGCAGCTTAGTAATAGCGGGGGACCTTAAGCAGTTCTTC. Translating it yields CASSLVIAGDLKQFF.